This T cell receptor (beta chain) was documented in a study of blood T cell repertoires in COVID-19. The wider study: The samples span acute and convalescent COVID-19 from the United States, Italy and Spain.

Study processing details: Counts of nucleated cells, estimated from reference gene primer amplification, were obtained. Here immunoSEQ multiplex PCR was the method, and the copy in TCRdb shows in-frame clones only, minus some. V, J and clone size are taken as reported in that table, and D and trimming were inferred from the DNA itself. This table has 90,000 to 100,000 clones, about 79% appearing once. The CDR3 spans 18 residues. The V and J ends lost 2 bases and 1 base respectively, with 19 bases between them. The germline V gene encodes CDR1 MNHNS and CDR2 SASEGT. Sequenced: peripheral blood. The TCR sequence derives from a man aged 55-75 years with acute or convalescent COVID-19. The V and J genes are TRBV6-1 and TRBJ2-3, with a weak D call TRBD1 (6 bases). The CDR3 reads CASSESVGARGRTDTQYF. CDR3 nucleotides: TGTGCCAGCAGTGAATCTGTAGGGGCCAGGGGACGCACAGATACGCAGTATTTT.